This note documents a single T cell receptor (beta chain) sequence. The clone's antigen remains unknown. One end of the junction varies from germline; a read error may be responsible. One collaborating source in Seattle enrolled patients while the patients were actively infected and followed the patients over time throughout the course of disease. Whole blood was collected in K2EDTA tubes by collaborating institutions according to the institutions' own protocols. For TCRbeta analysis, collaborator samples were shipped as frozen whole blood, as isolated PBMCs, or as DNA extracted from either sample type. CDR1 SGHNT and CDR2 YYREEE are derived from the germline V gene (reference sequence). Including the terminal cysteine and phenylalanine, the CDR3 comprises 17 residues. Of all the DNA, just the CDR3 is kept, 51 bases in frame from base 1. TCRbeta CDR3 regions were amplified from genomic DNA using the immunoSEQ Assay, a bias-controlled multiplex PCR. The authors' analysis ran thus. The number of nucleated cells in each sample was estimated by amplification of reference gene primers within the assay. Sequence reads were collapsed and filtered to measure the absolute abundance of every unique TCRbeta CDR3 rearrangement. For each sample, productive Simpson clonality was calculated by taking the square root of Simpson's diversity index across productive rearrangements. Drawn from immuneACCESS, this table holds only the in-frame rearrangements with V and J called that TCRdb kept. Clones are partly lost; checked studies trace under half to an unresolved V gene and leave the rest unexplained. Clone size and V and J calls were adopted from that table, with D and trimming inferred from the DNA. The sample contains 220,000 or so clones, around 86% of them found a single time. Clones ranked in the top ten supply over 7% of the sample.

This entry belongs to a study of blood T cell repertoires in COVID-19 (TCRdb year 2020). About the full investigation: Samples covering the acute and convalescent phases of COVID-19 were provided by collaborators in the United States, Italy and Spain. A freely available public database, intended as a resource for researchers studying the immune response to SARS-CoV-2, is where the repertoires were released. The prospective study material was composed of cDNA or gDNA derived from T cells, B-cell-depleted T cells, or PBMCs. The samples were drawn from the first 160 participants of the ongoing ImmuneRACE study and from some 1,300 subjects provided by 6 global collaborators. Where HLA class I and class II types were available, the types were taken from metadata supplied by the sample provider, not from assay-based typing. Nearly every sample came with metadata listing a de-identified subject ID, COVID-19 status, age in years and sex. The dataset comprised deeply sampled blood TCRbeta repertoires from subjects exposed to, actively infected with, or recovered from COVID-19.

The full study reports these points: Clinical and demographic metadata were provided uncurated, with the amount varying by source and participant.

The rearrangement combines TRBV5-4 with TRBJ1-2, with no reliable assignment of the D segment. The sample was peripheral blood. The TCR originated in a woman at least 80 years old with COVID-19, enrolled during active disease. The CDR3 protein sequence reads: CASTLGGLSRSPLGYTF. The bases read TGTGCCAGCACCTTGGGCGGGCTTTCTAGGTCCCCACTGGGCTACACCTTC.